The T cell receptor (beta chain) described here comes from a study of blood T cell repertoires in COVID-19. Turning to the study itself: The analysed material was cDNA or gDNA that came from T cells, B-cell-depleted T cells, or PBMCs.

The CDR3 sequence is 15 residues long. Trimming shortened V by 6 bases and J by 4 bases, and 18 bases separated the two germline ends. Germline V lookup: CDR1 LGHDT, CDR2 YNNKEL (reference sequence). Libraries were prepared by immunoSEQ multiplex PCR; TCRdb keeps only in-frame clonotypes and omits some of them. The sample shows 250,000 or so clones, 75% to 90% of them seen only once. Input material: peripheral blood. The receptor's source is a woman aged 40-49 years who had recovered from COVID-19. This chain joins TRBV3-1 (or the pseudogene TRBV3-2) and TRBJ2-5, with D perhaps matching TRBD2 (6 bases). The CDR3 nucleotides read TGTGCCAGCAGTTCTGAGGATCGCGGGATAGAGACCCAGTACTTC. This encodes CASSSEDRGIETQYF.